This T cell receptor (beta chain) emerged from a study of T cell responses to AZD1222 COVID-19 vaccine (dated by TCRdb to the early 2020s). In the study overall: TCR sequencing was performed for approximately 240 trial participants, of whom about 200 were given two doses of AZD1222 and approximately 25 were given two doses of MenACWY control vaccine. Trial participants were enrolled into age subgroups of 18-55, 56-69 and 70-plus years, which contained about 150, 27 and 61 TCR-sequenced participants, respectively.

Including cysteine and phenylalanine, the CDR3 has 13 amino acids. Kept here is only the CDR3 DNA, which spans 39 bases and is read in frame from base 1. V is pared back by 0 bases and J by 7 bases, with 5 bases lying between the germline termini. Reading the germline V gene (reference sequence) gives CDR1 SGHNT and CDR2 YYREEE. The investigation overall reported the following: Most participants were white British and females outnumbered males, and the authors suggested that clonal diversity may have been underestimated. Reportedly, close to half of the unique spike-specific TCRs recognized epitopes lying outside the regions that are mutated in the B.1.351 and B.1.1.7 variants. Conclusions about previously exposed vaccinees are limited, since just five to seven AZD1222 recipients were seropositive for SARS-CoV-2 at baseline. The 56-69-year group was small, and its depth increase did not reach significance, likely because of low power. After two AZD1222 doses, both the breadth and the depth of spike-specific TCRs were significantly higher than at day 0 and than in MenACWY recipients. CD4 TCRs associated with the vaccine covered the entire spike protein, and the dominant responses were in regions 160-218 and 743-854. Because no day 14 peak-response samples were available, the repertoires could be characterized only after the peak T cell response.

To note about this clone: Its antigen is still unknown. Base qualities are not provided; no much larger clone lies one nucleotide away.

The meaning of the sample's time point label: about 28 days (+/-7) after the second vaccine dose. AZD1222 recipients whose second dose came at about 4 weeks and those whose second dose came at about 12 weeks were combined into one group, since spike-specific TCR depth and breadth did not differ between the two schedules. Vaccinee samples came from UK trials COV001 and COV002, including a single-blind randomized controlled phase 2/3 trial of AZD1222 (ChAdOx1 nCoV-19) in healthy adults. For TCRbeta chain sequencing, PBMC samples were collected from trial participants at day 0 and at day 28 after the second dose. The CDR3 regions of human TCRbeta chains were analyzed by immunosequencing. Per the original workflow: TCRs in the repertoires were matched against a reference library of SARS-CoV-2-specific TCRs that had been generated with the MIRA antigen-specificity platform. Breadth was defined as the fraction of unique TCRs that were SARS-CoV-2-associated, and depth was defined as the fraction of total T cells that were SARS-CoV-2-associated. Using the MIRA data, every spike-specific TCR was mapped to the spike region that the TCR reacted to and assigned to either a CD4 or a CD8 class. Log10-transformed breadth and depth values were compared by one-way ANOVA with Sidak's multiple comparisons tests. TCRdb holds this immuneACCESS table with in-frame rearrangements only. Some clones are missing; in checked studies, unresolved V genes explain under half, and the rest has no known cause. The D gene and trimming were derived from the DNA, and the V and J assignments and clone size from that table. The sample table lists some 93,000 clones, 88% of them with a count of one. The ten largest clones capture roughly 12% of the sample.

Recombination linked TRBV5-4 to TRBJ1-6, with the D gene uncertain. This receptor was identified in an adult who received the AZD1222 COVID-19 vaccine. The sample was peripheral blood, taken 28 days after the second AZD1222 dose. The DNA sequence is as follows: TGTGCCAGCAGCTTGGGGGTCAATTCACCCCTCCACTTT. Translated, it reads CASSLGVNSPLHF.